This TCR beta chain was recovered during a study of blood T cell repertoires in COVID-19. Study-wide background: The study drew acute and convalescent COVID-19 samples from the United States, Italy and Spain. PBMCs, B-cell-depleted T cells, or T cells provided the cDNA or gDNA that made up the material.

TCRdb keeps only in-frame clones here, not all; method: immunoSEQ multiplex PCR. Among around 200,000 clones listed, around nine tenths were seen once. The CDR3 runs to 12 residues. The junction had 4 bases not matched to a gene; V was cut back by 5 bases and J by 10 bases. The chain combines TRBV12-3 or TRBV12-4 with TRBJ2-3, with TRBD1 identical over 9 bases. This receptor was taken from a woman under 30 who had recovered from COVID-19. Sequencing was performed on peripheral blood. CDR3 DNA sequence: TGTGCCAGCAGTCCCACAGGGGGCGCGCAGTATTTT. It yields the protein CASSPTGGAQYF.